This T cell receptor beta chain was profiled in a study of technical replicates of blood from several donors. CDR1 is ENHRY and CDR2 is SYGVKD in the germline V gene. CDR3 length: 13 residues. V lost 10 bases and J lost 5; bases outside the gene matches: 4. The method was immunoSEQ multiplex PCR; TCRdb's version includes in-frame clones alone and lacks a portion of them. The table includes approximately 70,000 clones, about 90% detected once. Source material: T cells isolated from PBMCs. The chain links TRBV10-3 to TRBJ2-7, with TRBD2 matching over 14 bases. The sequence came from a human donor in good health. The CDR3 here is CATGTSGSNEQYF. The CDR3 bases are TGTGCCACCGGGACTAGCGGGAGTAACGAGCAGTACTTC.